A selection of T cell receptor beta chains follows, all from one sample in a study of blood T cells in healthy people across ages. Each CDR3 protein is one row after TCRdb ran MiXCR on the 5' RACE reads. This sample has roughly 570,000 distinct CDR3 sequences; approximately 30% occur once, and the top ten carry around a sixth. Input material: blood. These receptors were collected from a woman aged 70-85 years in good health. The CDR3 runs from the conserved cysteine through the conserved F or W. The order of the fields is V gene, clone size, J gene, D gene, CDR3 DNA, CDR3 protein. The D gene is left open where the match is weak. Size is stated for part of the rows, as once, few or many counts, or as a class when the clone is expanded.

>TRBV20-1|few|TRBJ1-2|NA
TGCAGTGCTAGAAGGCCCGCGATGGGTGGCTACACCTTC
CSARRPAMGGYTF
>TRBV6-1|many|TRBJ2-1|NA
TGTGCCAGCAGTTTTGGACTTGACAATGAGCAGTTCTTC
CASSFGLDNEQFF
>TRBV20-1|few|TRBJ2-3|TRBD2
TGCAGTGCTAGAGCGCCCGCCCTTAGCGGGGGGTTAGATACGCAGTATTTT
CSARAPALSGGLDTQYF
>TRBV20-1|NA|TRBJ2-3|NA
TGCAGTGCCCCGATCGTAAGCAGCACAGATACGCAGTATTTT
CSAPIVSSTDTQYF
>TRBV20-1|NA|TRBJ2-2|NA
TGCAGTGCTAGAGATCTTGACAGCGGGACCGGGGAGCTGTTTTTT
CSARDLDSGTGELFF
>TRBV7-9|NA|TRBJ1-1|TRBD1
TGTGCCAGCAGCTTCCTCGACAGGGAGGCTTTCTTT
CASSFLDREAFF
>TRBV12-3/TRBV12-4|many|TRBJ2-1|TRBD2
TGTGCCAGCAGTTTGGCGGCGGGGGGGCAGGGTGAGCAGTTCTTC
CASSLAAGGQGEQFF
>TRBV2|many|TRBJ2-5|NA
TGTGCCAGCAGTGATACAGGTCAAGAGACCCAGTACTTC
CASSDTGQETQYF
>TRBV10-3|few|TRBJ1-4|NA
TGTGCCATCAAGGATACCGAACGGGGTGAAAAACTGTTTTTT
CAIKDTERGEKLFF
>TRBV7-9|few|TRBJ2-5|TRBD1
TGTGCCAGCAGCCAGGGACAGTCCGGGACCCAGTACTTC
CASSQGQSGTQYF
>TRBV24-1|NA|TRBJ2-5|TRBD2
TGTGCCACCAGTGACCCGGGACTATGGGAGACCCAGTACTTC
CATSDPGLWETQYF
>TRBV15|few|TRBJ2-1|NA
TGTGCCACCAGCAGAATGCGGGACAGCTCCTACAATGAGCAGTTCTTC
CATSRMRDSSYNEQFF
>TRBV14|NA|TRBJ2-2|NA
TGTGCCAGCAGCCAGACTCGGGACACTTACACCGGGGAGCTGTTTTTT
CASSQTRDTYTGELFF
>TRBV7-9|NA|TRBJ2-1|NA
TGTGCCAGCAGCTCTTTAATCTTCTCCCACAATGAGCAGTTCTTC
CASSSLIFSHNEQFF
>TRBV20-1|NA|TRBJ2-5|TRBD2
TGCAGTGCTCGACTAGCGGGGGAGTCGTACCAAGAGACCCAGTACTTC
CSARLAGESYQETQYF
>TRBV25-1|few|TRBJ2-1|NA
TGTGCCAGCAGTGAATCCCCGTTCAATGAGCAGTTCTTC
CASSESPFNEQFF
>TRBV7-2|few|TRBJ1-3|TRBD1
TGTGCCAGCAGTCGGGACAGGTTTTCCTCTGGAAACACCATATATTTT
CASSRDRFSSGNTIYF
>TRBV12-5|few|TRBJ2-5|NA
TGTGCTAGTGGTTTGGGAGGGCGGGGTGAGACCCAGTACTTC
CASGLGGRGETQYF
>TRBV7-2|few|TRBJ1-1|NA
TGTGCCAGCAGCTTCCACCAGAACACTGAAGCTTTCTTT
CASSFHQNTEAFF
>TRBV29-1|few|TRBJ2-2|NA
TGCAGCGTTGGAAGAGGTTCGAACACCGGGGAGCTGTTTTTT
CSVGRGSNTGELFF
>TRBV20-1|NA|TRBJ2-5|TRBD2
TGCAGTGCTAGCGGACTAGCGGGGCACCAAGAGACCCAGTACTTC
CSASGLAGHQETQYF
>TRBV7-2|NA|TRBJ1-5|NA
TGTGCCAGCAGCTTAGTCCGAAATCAGCCCCAGCATTTT
CASSLVRNQPQHF
>TRBV5-1|NA|TRBJ1-2|NA
TGCGCCAGCAGCCAAGCCGGGACGGGGAACCAGTATGGCTACACCTTC
CASSQAGTGNQYGYTF
>TRBV6-1|once|TRBJ2-3|NA
TGTGCCAGCAGTGAAGCGGGATACGCCCCAGATACGCAGTATTTT
CASSEAGYAPDTQYF
>TRBV5-1|NA|TRBJ2-3|NA
TGCGCCAGCAGCCCAGGACTGTTCACAGATACGCAGTATTTT
CASSPGLFTDTQYF
>TRBV29-1|once|TRBJ2-5|NA
TGCAGCGTTGAACGGGGGACCCAGTACTTC
CSVERGTQYF
>TRBV6-6|NA|TRBJ1-2|NA
TGTGCCAGCAGTTACGAGGGTAACGCAGCTAACTATGGCTACACCTTC
CASSYEGNAANYGYTF
>TRBV9|NA|TRBJ2-3|TRBD2
TGTGCCAGCAGCGTCACTAGCGCCTCCGTAGATACGCAGTATTTT
CASSVTSASVDTQYF
>TRBV20-1|few|TRBJ2-1|TRBD2
TGCAGTGCTTTTCTAGCGGGGTCTAACAATGAGCAGTTCTTC
CSAFLAGSNNEQFF
>TRBV5-6|few|TRBJ1-1|NA
TGTGCCAGCAGCCCGGGACACCTAGAAGCTTTCTTT
CASSPGHLEAFF
>TRBV9|NA|TRBJ2-1|TRBD2
TGTGCCAGCAGCGGAATCTTAGCGGGGGCCTACAATGAGCAGTTCTTC
CASSGILAGAYNEQFF
>TRBV20-1|few|TRBJ2-7|TRBD1
TGCAGTGCTAGAGGGGGACAGGCAACCTACGAGCAGTACTTC
CSARGGQATYEQYF
>TRBV6-6|NA|TRBJ1-1|TRBD1
TGTGCCAGCAGTTACTCACCGGGACAGGGGCAACTTGAGGCTTTCTTT
CASSYSPGQGQLEAFF
>TRBV12-3/TRBV12-4|NA|TRBJ1-4|NA
TGTGCCAACAGTCCAGACAATGAAAAACTGTTTTTT
CANSPDNEKLFF
>TRBV24-1|NA|TRBJ2-3|TRBD2
TGTGCCACCAGTGGGGGGAGGGCCACAGATACGCAGTATTTT
CATSGGRATDTQYF
>TRBV5-1|NA|TRBJ2-3|TRBD2
TGCGCCAGCAGCCCCGGGACTAGCGGACCCACAGATACGCAGTATTTT
CASSPGTSGPTDTQYF
>TRBV15|NA|TRBJ2-3|TRBD2
TGTGCCACCGGGGCTAGCGGGGGGGCCGGCACGCAGTATTTT
CATGASGGAGTQYF
>TRBV7-3|once|TRBJ2-2|TRBD2
TGTGCCAGCAGCTTACAGGGAGGGGCCGGGGAGCTGTTTTTT
CASSLQGGAGELFF
>TRBV24-1|NA|TRBJ1-2|NA
TGTGCCACCGTAGAGCCAGAGCATCTCTATGGCTACACCTTC
CATVEPEHLYGYTF
>TRBV2|few|TRBJ2-1|NA
TGTGCCAGCATGGAGTCCACGTGGAACAATGAGCAGTTCTTC
CASMESTWNNEQFF
>TRBV7-2|NA|TRBJ1-6|NA
TGTGCCAGCGGCTTAGGATCCGGGGGCGCCTCACCCCTCCACTTT
CASGLGSGGASPLHF
>TRBV24-1|NA|TRBJ2-5|NA
TGTGCCACCAGTGACCCCGTTCGTCACCAAGAGACCCAGTACTTC
CATSDPVRHQETQYF
>TRBV14|NA|TRBJ2-2|TRBD2
TGTGCCAGCAGCCCGGTAAAACGACTAGCGGGGGAAACCGGGGAGCTGTTTTTT
CASSPVKRLAGETGELFF
>TRBV3-1|few|TRBJ2-5|NA
TGTGCCAGCAGACGGGGGGCCATCCGAGAGACCCAGTACTTC
CASRRGAIRETQYF
>TRBV6-2/TRBV6-3|few|TRBJ2-5|NA
TGTGCCAGCAGCTCGTACGGGGAGACCCAGTACTTC
CASSSYGETQYF
>TRBV3-1|NA|TRBJ2-7|TRBD1
TGTGCCAGCAGCCTATCGTCGGGACAGCGCTACGAGCAGTACTTC
CASSLSSGQRYEQYF
>TRBV29-1|NA|TRBJ2-1|NA
TGCAGCGGAGACAGGAGCTACAATGAGCGGTTCTTC
CSGDRSYNERFF
>TRBV7-2|few|TRBJ2-7|TRBD2
TGTGCCAGCAGCTTAACGGGACTAGCGGGGGGACTCCCTAGTGAGCAGTACTTC
CASSLTGLAGGLPSEQYF
>TRBV18|NA|TRBJ2-7|NA
TGTGCCAGCTCACGCCTCCAGGATGACACCCCGTACGAGCAGTACTTC
CASSRLQDDTPYEQYF
>TRBV19|NA|TRBJ2-5|TRBD2
TGTGCCAGTAGTAAAAACCTAGCGGGGGACCGAGAGACCCAGTACTTC
CASSKNLAGDRETQYF
>TRBV7-2|NA|TRBJ1-1|NA
TGTGCCAGCAGCTTCATTGGGCAAGGGAACACTGAAGCTTTCTTT
CASSFIGQGNTEAFF
>TRBV5-5|few|TRBJ1-2|NA
TGTGCCAGCAACCTAGGGGCAGGGGCTAACTATGGCTACACCTTC
CASNLGAGANYGYTF
>TRBV27|few|TRBJ2-7|NA
TGTGCCAGCAGTATGTCCTCGGGGGAGGTGATCTACGAGCAGTACTTC
CASSMSSGEVIYEQYF
>TRBV9|few|TRBJ1-6|TRBD1
TGTGCCAGCAGCGTAGGCCCAGGGGGATCACCCCTCCACTTT
CASSVGPGGSPLHF
>TRBV12-3/TRBV12-4|NA|TRBJ2-5|TRBD2
TGTGCCAGCCGTCGGGGAGGCGGGGGGTCTCAAGAGACCCAGTACTTC
CASRRGGGGSQETQYF
>TRBV2|once|TRBJ1-1|NA
TGTGCCAGCATTGTCGGGCCTCTTACTTTGAACACTGAAGCTTTCTTT
CASIVGPLTLNTEAFF
>TRBV7-3|NA|TRBJ2-5|NA
TGTGCCAGCAGCTTACGGGCCTTAGAGACCCAGTACTTC
CASSLRALETQYF
>TRBV27|few|TRBJ2-3|NA
TGTGCCAGCACCAAGGGGTATCGGACAGATACGCAGTATTTT
CASTKGYRTDTQYF
>TRBV20-1|NA|TRBJ2-7|TRBD1
TGCAGTGCCCTGACAGGGTACTCCTACGAGCAGTACTTC
CSALTGYSYEQYF
>TRBV7-9|NA|TRBJ1-3|TRBD1
TGTGCCAGCAGCCGCACCGGCTTAGGACAGGCCCCCACTGGAAACACCATATATTTT
CASSRTGLGQAPTGNTIYF